One sample yielded the 5 T cell receptor beta chains listed below, sequenced in a study of blood T cell repertoires in COVID-19. Generated by immunoSEQ multiplex PCR, the TCRdb table keeps only in-frame clones and is missing some. The data show around 250,000 clones, roughly 89% seen once. The specimen was peripheral blood. These receptors originate from a woman in her thirties or forties who had recovered from COVID-19.

V usage is TRBV27 and J usage is TRBJ2-7; 8 bases align to TRBD1. This CDR3 spans 19 amino acids. Germline assignment: CDR1 MNHEY and CDR2 SMNVEV (reference sequence). V lost 7 bases, J lost 3 bases, and 23 bases stayed unmatched. CDR3 residues: CASTKRTPITQGAIYEQYF. The CDR3 DNA follows: TGTGCCAGCACTAAACGTACCCCCATTACTCAGGGGGCGATCTACGAGCAGTACTTC.

The chain has TRBV6-5 and TRBJ1-5; 7 bases are a match to TRBD1. Losses at the gene ends were 6 bases for V and 6 bases for J; bases not matched to a gene: 8. This CDR3 is 14 amino acids long. The germline V gene encodes CDR1 MNHEY and CDR2 SVGAGI. CDR3 in amino acids: CASSTDREIQPQHF. The CDR3 nucleotides read TGTGCCAGCAGCACAGACAGGGAGATTCAGCCCCAGCATTTT.

CDR3 nucleotide sequence: TGTGCCAGCAGTTTATTAAGGATAGGAGGGACTCAGCCCCAGCATTTT. Protein sequence: CASSLLRIGGTQPQHF. The rearrangement uses TRBV28 and TRBJ1-5; D is perhaps TRBD1 (5 bases). The germline gives CDR1 MDHEN, CDR2 SYDVKM. The V end was cut by 1 base, the J end by 6 bases, with 16 bases between. The CDR3 covers 16 residues. Variable domain in full (rest from reference TRBV28 and TRBJ1-5): DVKVTQSSRYLVKRTGEKVFLECVQDMDHENMFWYRQDPGLGLRLIYFSYDVKMKEKGDIPEGYSVSREKKERFSLILESASTNQTSMYLCASSLLRIGGTQPQHFGDGTRLSIL.

The J gene is TRBJ2-1, the V gene TRBV6-2 or TRBV6-3, with 12 bases lining up with TRBD2. The germline CDR1 and CDR2 sequences are MNHEY and SVGEGT. This CDR3 comprises 18 residues. V trimming: 2 bases; J trimming: 0 bases; junction bases outside the gene matches: 5. The CDR3 DNA reads TGTGCCAGCAGTTACGGGCTAGCGGGAGGGAGCTCCTACAATGAGCAGTTCTTC. This codes for CASSYGLAGGSSYNEQFF.

The chain uses TRBV5-6 and TRBJ1-2; D may be TRBD1 (6 bases). V was shortened by 0 bases and J by 4 bases, with 10 bases between the two germline ends. This CDR3 is 14 amino acids long. Germline CDR1 is SGHDT and CDR2 is YYEEEE. This CDR3 reads CASSLVGTFYGYTF. The CDR3 bases are TGTGCCAGCAGCTTGGTAGGGACATTCTATGGCTACACCTTC.